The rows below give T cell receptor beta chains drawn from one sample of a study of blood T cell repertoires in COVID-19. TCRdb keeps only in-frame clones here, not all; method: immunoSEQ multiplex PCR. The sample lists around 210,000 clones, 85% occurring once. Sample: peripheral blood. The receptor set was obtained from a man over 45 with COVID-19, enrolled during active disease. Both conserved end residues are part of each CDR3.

CDR3 protein: CASSSLQGAGANVLTF
V gene: TRBV5-1
J gene: TRBJ2-6

CDR3 protein: CAISESGGHGYGYTF
V gene: TRBV10-3
J gene: TRBJ1-2

CDR3 protein: CASSPDRVEKLFF
V gene: TRBV18
J gene: TRBJ1-4

CDR3 protein: CASSQRGNRNTEAFF
V gene: TRBV9
J gene: TRBJ1-1

CDR3 protein: CASSLWGTSEQFF
V gene: TRBV28
J gene: TRBJ2-1

CDR3 protein: CASSVSGGGDKFF
V gene: TRBV11-1
J gene: TRBJ2-1

CDR3 protein: CANHRRVYGYTF
V gene: TRBV2
J gene: TRBJ1-2

CDR3 protein: CASSFLRGDQPQHF
V gene: TRBV28
J gene: TRBJ1-5

CDR3 protein: CASSDILASGTDTQYF
V gene: TRBV9
J gene: TRBJ2-3

CDR3 protein: CASSSRDRVLEQYF
V gene: TRBV7-9
J gene: TRBJ2-7

CDR3 protein: CASSYGRGTGTDTQYF
V gene: TRBV5-1
J gene: TRBJ2-3

CDR3 protein: CAWSQGNNYGYTF
V gene: TRBV30
J gene: TRBJ1-2

CDR3 protein: CASSLGGNEQFF
V gene: TRBV5-1
J gene: TRBJ2-1

CDR3 protein: CASSLQGAGTEAFF
V gene: TRBV6-5
J gene: TRBJ1-1

CDR3 protein: CSVREFLSQETQYF
V gene: TRBV29-1
J gene: TRBJ2-5

CDR3 protein: CAIAVGGLTEAFF
V gene: TRBV6-5
J gene: TRBJ1-1

CDR3 protein: CASRRGRVTEAFF
V gene: TRBV19
J gene: TRBJ1-1

CDR3 protein: CATSRLKTGNEQFF
V gene: TRBV15
J gene: TRBJ2-1

CDR3 protein: CASSQTATIIQYF
V gene: TRBV3-1/TRBV3-2
J gene: TRBJ2-4

CDR3 protein: CASSLAAGLHGEQYF
V gene: TRBV7-9
J gene: TRBJ2-7

CDR3 protein: CASSQGRSMNTEAFF
V gene: TRBV4-2
J gene: TRBJ1-1

CDR3 protein: CASSYLGQLPYEQYF
V gene: TRBV6-6
J gene: TRBJ2-7

CDR3 protein: CASSPGQGVYEQYF
V gene: TRBV7-2
J gene: TRBJ2-7

CDR3 protein: CASSFGRGDLYEQYF
V gene: TRBV7-9
J gene: TRBJ2-7

CDR3 protein: CASSLGGGVITDTQYF
V gene: TRBV3-1/TRBV3-2
J gene: TRBJ2-3

CDR3 protein: CASSPGAIRGGYTF
V gene: TRBV5-1
J gene: TRBJ1-2

CDR3 protein: CASSYSGGRETQYF
V gene: TRBV6-5
J gene: TRBJ2-5

CDR3 protein: CASSQDLDRGPASTDTQYF
V gene: TRBV4-3
J gene: TRBJ2-3

CDR3 protein: CASSPYPQGTSNQPQHF
V gene: TRBV19
J gene: TRBJ1-5